The 10 T cell receptor beta chains below all came from one sample that was sequenced in a study of technical replicates of blood from a few donors. Using immunoSEQ multiplex PCR, the repertoire was profiled, and TCRdb retains in-frame clones only, with some absent. The repertoire holds approximately 76,000 clones, around 97% seen once, with 0.15% to 0.2% in the top ten. The sample consisted of T cells isolated from PBMCs. The source of these receptors is a human donor in good health.

The J gene is TRBJ2-5, the V gene TRBV5-1, with 7 bases fitting TRBD1. This CDR3 contains 14 residues. Per the germline V gene, CDR1 is SGHRS and CDR2 is YFSETQ. V gave up 4 bases and J gave up 3 bases; unmatched junction bases: 6. The CDR3 DNA sequence: TGCGCCAGCAGCGGGGGACAGAGCGAAGAGACCCAGTACTTC. As protein: CASSGGQSEETQYF.

The chain has TRBV2 and TRBJ1-6; D remains ambiguous. Trimming shortened V by 6 bases and J by 0 bases, and 6 bases separated the two germline ends. CDR1 and CDR2 from the germline V gene are SNHLY and FYNNEI. The CDR3 has 14 residues. CDR3 protein: CASRTSSYNSPLHF. The CDR3 DNA follows: TGTGCCAGCAGAACGAGCTCCTATAATTCACCCCTCCACTTT.

The gene calls are TRBV10-3 and TRBJ1-2, with D possibly being TRBD1 (6 bases). The CDR3 loop spans 10 amino acids. Trimming removed 6 bases from V and 8 bases from J, with 7 bases in between. In germline, CDR1 is ENHRY, CDR2 SYGVKD. Here the CDR3 DNA reads TGTGCCATCAGCGACAGGGGCTACACCTTC. Protein product: CAISDRGYTF.

A single count supports this clone. The germline gene is not matched at one end of the junction; a read error may be the cause. The J gene is TRBJ1-2, the V gene TRBV11-2, with 7 bases aligning to TRBD1. Germline V CDR1 and CDR2: SGHAT, FQNNGV. This CDR3 region has 15 residues. For the CDR3, the DNA is TGTGCCGGCAGCTTAGTAAGGGGGCTAAACTATGGCTACACCTTC. It translates to CAGSLVRGLNYGYTF.

This rearrangement joins TRBV6-1 to TRBJ1-2, with D possibly TRBD1 on 5 matching bases. The germline V gene encodes CDR1 MNHNS and CDR2 SASEGT. Trimming took 7 bases from V and 3 from J, leaving 15 bases between them. The CDR3 has 14 residues. In DNA form, the CDR3 reads TGTGCCAGCACCCCAGTCACAGGAGACTATGGCTACACCTTC. Residues: CASTPVTGDYGYTF.

With regard to this clone: Other nucleotide sequences from this sample produce the same CDR3. The chain uses TRBV5-1 and TRBJ2-3; 8 nucleotides line up with TRBD1. Germline V gene lookup returns CDR1 SGHRS and CDR2 YFSETQ. This CDR3 spans 15 amino acids. V lost 0 bases, J lost 2 bases, and 2 bases stayed unmatched. CDR3 coding DNA: TGCGCCAGCAGCTTGGGACAGGGGTCCACAGATACGCAGTATTTT. As protein: CASSLGQGSTDTQYF. The entire variable domain, with the rest obtained from reference TRBV5-1 and TRBJ2-3, is as follows: KAGVTQTPRYLIKTRGQQVTLSCSPISGHRSVSWYQQTPGQGLQFLFEYFSETQRNKGNFPGRFSGRQFSNSRSEMNVSTLELGDSALYLCASSLGQGSTDTQYFGPGTRLTVL.

The rearrangement links TRBV14 to TRBJ2-7; D unresolved. V dropped 2 bases and J dropped 3 bases, with 11 bases sitting between them. The CDR3 is 14 residues long. The germline gives CDR1 SGHDN, CDR2 FVKESK. CDR3 residues: CASSQLDTYYEQYF. The CDR3 DNA reads TGTGCCAGCAGCCAACTCGACACCTACTACGAGCAGTACTTC.

The chain joins TRBV28 to TRBJ1-2, with D maybe TRBD1 (5 bases). V lost 8 bases, J lost 4 bases, and 17 bases lay in between. The germline gives CDR1 MDHEN, CDR2 SYDVKM. This CDR3 is 14 amino acids long. The CDR3 loop reads CASHGGGLVYGYTF. The CDR3 bases are TGTGCCAGCCACGGGGGAGGGTTGGTCTATGGCTACACCTTC.

The chain is built from TRBV11-3 and TRBJ2-5; D gene ambiguous. The V and J ends lost 6 bases and 6 bases respectively, with 14 bases between them. The CDR3 spans 13 residues. Germline V lookup: CDR1 SGHNT, CDR2 YENEEA. The DNA for the CDR3 is TGTGCCAGCAGAGGTCTAGTAGGAAAGACCCAGTACTTC. Amino acid sequence: CASRGLVGKTQYF.

The chain uses TRBV9 and TRBJ2-1; D is possibly TRBD2 (7 bases). The CDR3 covers 14 residues. Germline V gives CDR1 SGDLS, CDR2 YYNGEE. The germline V and J ends were trimmed by 3 bases and 4 bases, with 11 bases remaining between them. CDR3 in amino acids: CASSEGGSYNEQFF. The CDR3 nucleotides read TGTGCCAGCAGCGAGGGGGGGTCTTACAATGAGCAGTTCTTC.